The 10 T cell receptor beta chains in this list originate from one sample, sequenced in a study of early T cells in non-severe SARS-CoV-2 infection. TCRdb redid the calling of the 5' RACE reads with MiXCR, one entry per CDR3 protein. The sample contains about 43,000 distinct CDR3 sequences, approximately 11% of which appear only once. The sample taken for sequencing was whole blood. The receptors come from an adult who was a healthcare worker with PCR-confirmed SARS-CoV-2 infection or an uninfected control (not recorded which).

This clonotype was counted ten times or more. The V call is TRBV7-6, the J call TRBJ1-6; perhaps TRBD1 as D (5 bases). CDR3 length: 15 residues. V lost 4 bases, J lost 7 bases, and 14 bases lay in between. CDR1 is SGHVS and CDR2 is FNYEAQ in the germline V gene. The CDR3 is CASSSRGVGNSPLHF. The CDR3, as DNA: TGTGCCAGCAGCTCCCGGGGGGTAGGGAATTCACCCCTCCACTTT.

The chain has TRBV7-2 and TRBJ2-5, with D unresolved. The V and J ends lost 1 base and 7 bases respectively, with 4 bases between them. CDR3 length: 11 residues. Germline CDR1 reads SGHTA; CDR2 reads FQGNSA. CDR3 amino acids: CASSLDVTQYF. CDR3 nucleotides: TGTGCCAGCAGCTTAGACGTGACCCAGTACTTC.

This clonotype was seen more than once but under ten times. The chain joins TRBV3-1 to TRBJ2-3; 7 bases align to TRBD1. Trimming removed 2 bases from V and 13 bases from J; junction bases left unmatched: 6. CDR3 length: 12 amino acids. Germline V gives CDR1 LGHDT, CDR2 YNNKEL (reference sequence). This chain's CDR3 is CASSQTSRGKYF. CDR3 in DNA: TGTGCCAGCAGCCAAACCTCCAGGGGGAAGTATTTT.

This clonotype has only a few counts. The CDR3 reads CASSQEEGAGANVLTF. The CDR3 DNA reads as TGCGCCAGCAGCCAAGAAGAGGGGGCCGGGGCCAACGTCCTGACTTTC. V usage is TRBV4-3 and J usage is TRBJ2-6; TRBD1 matches at 7 bases. CDR3 length equals 16 residues. Germline trimming cut 0 bases from V and 4 bases from J; bases unmatched to any gene: 3. Germline loops: CDR1 LGHNA, CDR2 YSLEER.

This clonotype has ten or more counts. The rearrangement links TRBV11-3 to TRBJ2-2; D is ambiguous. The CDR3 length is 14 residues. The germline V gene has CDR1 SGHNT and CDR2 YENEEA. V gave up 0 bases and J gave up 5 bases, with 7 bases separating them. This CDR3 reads CASSLEGSTGELFF. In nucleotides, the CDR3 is TGTGCCAGCAGCTTAGAGGGCAGTACCGGGGAGCTGTTTTTT.

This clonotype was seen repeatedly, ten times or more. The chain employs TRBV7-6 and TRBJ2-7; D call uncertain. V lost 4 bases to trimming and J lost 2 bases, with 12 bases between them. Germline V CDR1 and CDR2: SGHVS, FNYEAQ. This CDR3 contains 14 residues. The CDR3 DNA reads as TGTGCCAGCAGCTCGTTAATGGTGGCCTACGAGCAGTACTTC. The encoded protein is CASSSLMVAYEQYF.

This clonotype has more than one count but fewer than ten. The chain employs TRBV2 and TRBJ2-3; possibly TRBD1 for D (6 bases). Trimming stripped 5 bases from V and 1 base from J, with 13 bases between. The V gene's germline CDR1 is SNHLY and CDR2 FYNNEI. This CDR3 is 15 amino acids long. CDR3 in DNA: TGTGCCAGCAGTCCTACAGGGCTCCGCACAGATACGCAGTATTTT. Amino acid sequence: CASSPTGLRTDTQYF.

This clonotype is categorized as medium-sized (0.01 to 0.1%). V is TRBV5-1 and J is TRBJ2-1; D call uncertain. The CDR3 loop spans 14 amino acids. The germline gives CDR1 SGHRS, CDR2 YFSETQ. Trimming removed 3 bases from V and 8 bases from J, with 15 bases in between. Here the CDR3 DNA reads TGCGCCAGCAGCTCCACCCCGAACAGTGATGAGCAGTTCTTC. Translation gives CASSSTPNSDEQFF.

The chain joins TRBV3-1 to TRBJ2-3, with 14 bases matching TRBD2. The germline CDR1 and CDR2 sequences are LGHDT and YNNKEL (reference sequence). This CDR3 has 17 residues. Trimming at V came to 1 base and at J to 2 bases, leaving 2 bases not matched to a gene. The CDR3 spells CASSQGTSGGYTDTQYF. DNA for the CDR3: TGTGCCAGCAGCCAAGGGACTAGCGGGGGGTACACAGATACGCAGTATTTT.

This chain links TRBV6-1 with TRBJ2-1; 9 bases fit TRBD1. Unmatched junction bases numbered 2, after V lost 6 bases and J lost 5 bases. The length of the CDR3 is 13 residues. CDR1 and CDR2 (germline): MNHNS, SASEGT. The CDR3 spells CASRGQGNNEQFF. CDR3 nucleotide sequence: TGTGCCAGCAGGGGACAGGGCAACAATGAGCAGTTCTTC.